The 2 T cell receptor beta chains reported below all come from one sample, sequenced in a study of blood T cells in healthy people across ages. Through a sample-barcoded 5' primer and a J-beta primer mix, a second PCR was run for roughly 6 to 12 cycles. TCRdb recomputed calls from the 5' RACE reads with MiXCR, one row per CDR3 protein. The sample lists about 680,000 distinct CDR3 sequences, around 48% occurring once. Specimen: blood. These TCRs come from a woman aged 60-70 years in good health.

The chain couples TRBV5-1 to TRBJ2-7; D gene uncertain. The J call may be mistaken, given a closer DNA end match to TRBJ2-5. CDR3 length: 15 amino acids. Looked up from germline, CDR1 is SGHRS and CDR2 is YFSETQ. The CDR3 protein is CASSTLGSREETQYF. For the CDR3, the DNA is TGCGCCAGCAGCACGCTTGGCTCTCGCGAAGAGACCCAGTACTTC.

The chain is built from TRBV28 and TRBJ2-1; D ambiguous. Germline V gene data show CDR1 as MDHEN and CDR2 as SYDVKM. Trimming removed 1 base from V and 13 bases from J, with 11 bases in between. The CDR3 totals 12 residues. The CDR3: CASSLFQKGQFF. As DNA, the CDR3 is TGTGCCAGCAGTTTATTTCAAAAAGGCCAGTTCTTC. The complete variable domain, with remaining parts taken from reference TRBV28 and TRBJ2-1, reads DVKVTQSSRYLVKRTGEKVFLECVQDMDHENMFWYRQDPGLGLRLIYFSYDVKMKEKGDIPEGYSVSREKKERFSLILESASTNQTSMYLCASSLFQKGQFFGPGTRLTVL.